This is a list of T cell receptor beta chains from one sample in a study of identical twins. TCRdb fed the 5' RACE reads into MiXCR, producing one record per CDR3 protein. The sample consists of around 230,000 distinct CDR3 sequences, approximately 7.1% of them appearing once. These data are also associated with another study on T cells expressing NK-cell markers.

Material: CD8+ T cells sorted from blood. Receptors originate from a woman under 30 in good health. The CDR3 runs from the conserved cysteine through the conserved F or W. A D gene is named only where the DNA matches it firmly. Size values are once, few and many counts, or a class for expanded clones, and some rows have none.

D gene: TRBD2; clone size: many; V gene: TRBV9; J gene: TRBJ2-7; CDR3 protein: CASSKGTSGDYEQYF; CDR3 DNA: TGTGCCAGCAGCAAAGGGACTAGCGGGGACTACGAGCAGTACTTC
D gene: -; clone size: many; V gene: TRBV29-1; J gene: TRBJ1-1; CDR3 protein: CSEQDPDTEAFF; CDR3 DNA: TGCAGCGAGCAGGACCCGGACACTGAAGCTTTCTTT
D gene: -; clone size: -; V gene: TRBV7-9; J gene: TRBJ1-5; CDR3 protein: CASSRNDRLDQPQHF; CDR3 DNA: TGTGCCAGCAGCCGAAACGACAGGTTAGATCAGCCCCAGCATTTT
D gene: -; clone size: many; V gene: TRBV18; J gene: TRBJ2-1; CDR3 protein: CASSPHPFGLEGEQFF; CDR3 DNA: TGTGCCAGCTCACCACACCCATTTGGCCTGGAGGGTGAGCAGTTCTTC
D gene: -; clone size: -; V gene: TRBV21-1; J gene: TRBJ2-3; CDR3 protein: CASSKGRPTASTDTQYF; CDR3 DNA: TGTGCCAGCAGCAAAGGTCGCCCGACCGCATCTACGGATACGCAGTATTTT
D gene: -; clone size: many; V gene: TRBV24-1; J gene: TRBJ2-1; CDR3 protein: CATSDSTGLQFF; CDR3 DNA: TGTGCCACCAGTGACTCAACAGGGTTGCAGTTCTTC
D gene: TRBD1; clone size: -; V gene: TRBV5-8; J gene: TRBJ2-5; CDR3 protein: CASSGGQGAIQETQYF; CDR3 DNA: TGTGCCAGCAGCGGCGGACAGGGGGCTATTCAAGAGACCCAGTACTTC
D gene: -; clone size: many; V gene: TRBV6-1; J gene: TRBJ2-5; CDR3 protein: CASSPTSSETQYF; CDR3 DNA: TGTGCCAGCAGTCCCACTAGTTCGGAGACCCAGTACTTC
D gene: -; clone size: -; V gene: TRBV12-5; J gene: TRBJ1-2; CDR3 protein: CAQMAHRGYTF; CDR3 DNA: TGTGCTCAGATGGCACACCGTGGCTACACCTTC
D gene: TRBD1; clone size: few; V gene: TRBV7-6; J gene: TRBJ2-2; CDR3 protein: CASSSDRAGELFF; CDR3 DNA: TGTGCCAGCAGCTCGGACAGGGCCGGGGAGCTGTTTTTT
D gene: -; clone size: many; V gene: TRBV24-1; J gene: TRBJ1-2; CDR3 protein: CATSETTAFNYGYTF; CDR3 DNA: TGTGCCACCAGTGAAACGACAGCCTTCAACTATGGCTACACCTTC
D gene: -; clone size: few; V gene: TRBV12-3/TRBV12-4; J gene: TRBJ1-5; CDR3 protein: CASSIGPQEPQHF; CDR3 DNA: TGTGCCAGCAGTATCGGGCCCCAGGAGCCCCAGCATTTT
D gene: -; clone size: -; V gene: TRBV15; J gene: TRBJ2-5; CDR3 protein: CATSKASAPETQYF; CDR3 DNA: TGTGCCACCAGCAAAGCGTCCGCCCCGGAGACCCAGTACTTC
D gene: TRBD1; clone size: many; V gene: TRBV7-9; J gene: TRBJ2-2; CDR3 protein: CASSSDRENTGELFF; CDR3 DNA: TGTGCCAGCAGCTCAGACAGGGAGAACACCGGGGAGCTGTTTTTT
D gene: -; clone size: many; V gene: TRBV12-3/TRBV12-4; J gene: TRBJ1-5; CDR3 protein: CASSLAAGMNQPQHF; CDR3 DNA: TGTGCCAGCTCCCTCGCGGCGGGGATGAATCAGCCCCAGCATTTT
D gene: -; clone size: few; V gene: TRBV12-3/TRBV12-4; J gene: TRBJ1-2; CDR3 protein: CASSSGVGYTF; CDR3 DNA: TGTGCCAGCAGTTCGGGGGTTGGCTACACCTTC
D gene: -; clone size: -; V gene: TRBV12-3/TRBV12-4; J gene: TRBJ2-1; CDR3 protein: CASYTHWKSSYNEQFF; CDR3 DNA: TGTGCCAGCTATACCCACTGGAAGAGCTCCTACAATGAGCAGTTCTTC
D gene: TRBD1; clone size: many; V gene: TRBV12-3/TRBV12-4; J gene: TRBJ1-6; CDR3 protein: CASSPGTGATPLHF; CDR3 DNA: TGTGCCAGCAGCCCCGGGACAGGGGCTACACCCCTCCACTTT
D gene: TRBD1; clone size: -; V gene: TRBV14; J gene: TRBJ2-1; CDR3 protein: CASSHSRGLYNEQFF; CDR3 DNA: TGTGCCAGCAGCCATTCCAGGGGGCTCTACAATGAGCAGTTCTTC
D gene: TRBD1; clone size: many; V gene: TRBV5-1; J gene: TRBJ2-1; CDR3 protein: CASSFGTGEYNEQFF; CDR3 DNA: TGCGCCAGCAGCTTCGGGACAGGGGAGTACAATGAGCAGTTCTTC